The next 8 T cell receptor beta chains were all read from a single sample in a study of T cell clonality in common variable immunodeficiency. The study, taken as a whole, reports: In common variable immunodeficiency, TCR beta chains reportedly carried fewer deletions and N-nucleotide insertions.

No antigens are known for them. The table came from immunoSEQ multiplex PCR; TCRdb's copy has only in-frame clones and leaves some out. The sample includes about 35,000 clones, none of them occurring once. Material: peripheral blood mononuclear cells. The receptors come from a human donor with common variable immunodeficiency.

This clone has only a few counts. The sequence runs out 3 residues before the end of the CDR3; the remainder is reconstructed from the germline J gene. The V gene is TRBV5-1, the J gene TRBJ1-2; weak D call: TRBD1 (5 bases). Trimming shortened V by 0 bases and J by 3 bases, and 12 bases separated the two germline ends. The CDR3 is 15 amino acids. The germline V gene has CDR1 SGHRS and CDR2 YFSETQ. Incomplete CDR3 DNA: TGCGCCAGCAGCTTGGGTGTGGGGGGATACTATGGC. Its protein product is CASSLGVGGYYG. The full CDR3 is CASSLGVGGYYGYTF.

In its sample, this clone was seen many times. The read gets to within 3 residues of the CDR3 end, and the germline J gene fills in the rest. This sequence joins TRBV4-2 and TRBJ1-5; weak D call: TRBD1 (6 bases). CDR1 is LGHNA and CDR2 is YNFKEQ in the germline V gene. The CDR3 covers 17 residues. Trimming took 0 bases from V and 2 from J, leaving 14 bases between them. CDR3 sequence: CASSQEEGGGGNQPQHF. CDR3 DNA, as far as it was read: TGTGCCAGCAGCCAAGAGGAAGGGGGAGGAGGCAATCAGCCC.

Regarding this clone: The CDR3 end lies 3 residues beyond the end of the read and is filled in from the germline J gene. The chain recombines TRBV5-6 with TRBJ1-2, with 9 bases lining up with TRBD1. Germline assignment: CDR1 SGHDT and CDR2 YYEEEE. Losses at the gene ends were 1 base for V and 6 bases for J; bases not matched to a gene: 1. This CDR3 region has 13 residues. The chain's CDR3 is CASSLRTGDGYTF. The CDR3 DNA, read in part, is TGTGCCAGCAGCTTGCGGACAGGGGATGGC.

Details on this clone: The sequenced fragment ends 3 residues before the CDR3 boundary, so the rest is inferred from the germline J gene. V gene TRBV19 combines with J gene TRBJ1-6, with 9 bases that match TRBD1. CDR1 is LNHDA and CDR2 is SQIVND in the germline V gene (reference sequence). V lost 3 bases, J lost 10 bases, and 10 bases stayed unmatched. The CDR3 length is 16 residues. Partial CDR3 DNA: TGTGCCAGTAGTATGGCTACAGGGGGCAGTAAGTCACCC. Its translation is CASSMATGGSKSP. The full CDR3 is CASSMATGGSKSPLHF.

This clone was observed many times. The read ends 3 residues early relative to the CDR3; the germline J gene fills the gap. V and J are TRBV2 and TRBJ1-2, with D unclear. Germline V CDR1 and CDR2: SNHLY, FYNNEI. V lost 5 bases to trimming and J lost 7 bases, with 14 bases between them. This CDR3 region has 13 residues. CDR3 in amino acids: CASSTRREGGYTF. The DNA read from the CDR3 is TGTGCCAGCAGTACTAGAAGGGAAGGTGGC.

This clone was observed at least ten times. The CDR3 end lies 3 residues beyond the end of the read and is filled in from the germline J gene. The chain has TRBV29-1 and TRBJ2-3; 8 positions agree with TRBD2. The V and J ends lost 1 base and 2 bases, in that order; junction bases with no gene match: 14. From germline, CDR1 is SQVTM and CDR2 ANQGSEA. This CDR3 region has 18 residues. CDR3 sequence: CSVEVRRLSGGHTDTQYF. The part of the CDR3 DNA that was read is TGCAGCGTTGAAGTGAGGAGGTTGAGCGGGGGCCACACAGATACG.

Details on this clone: The read ends 3 residues shy of where the CDR3 ends; the end is completed using the germline J gene. V is TRBV30 and J is TRBJ1-1, with a possible D match to TRBD1 (6 bases). CDR3 length equals 13 residues. Trimming left V 3 bases short and J 7 bases short, with 15 bases between. Germline values: CDR1 GTSNPN, CDR2 SVGIG (reference sequence). The CDR3 sequence is CAWRQGEVGEAFF. Partial CDR3 DNA: TGTGCCTGGAGACAGGGAGAGGTCGGTGAA.

On this clone itself: The CDR3 end falls 3 residues outside the read, so it is completed with the germline J gene. V gene TRBV7-8 combines with J gene TRBJ1-4; 9 bases line up with TRBD1. In germline, CDR1 is SGHVS, CDR2 FQNEAQ. The CDR3 sequence is 11 residues long. Here the CDR3 reads CASGTGFELFF. The CDR3 bases that were read are TGTGCCAGTGGGACAGGGTTTGAA.